Presented here are 19 T cell receptor beta chains from one specimen sequenced in a study of regulatory T cells in long-lasting Graves disease. Indicated time point: newly diagnosed GD, antithyroid drugs for less than 3 months. Following extraction of RNA from PBMCs, that RNA was used to make the TCR library. Researchers made TCR beta libraries by using iRepertoire HTBI primers and running Arm-PCR on CDR3 regions. MiXCR was run by TCRdb on the multiplex PCR reads, yielding one entry per CDR3 protein. The sample has 200,000 to 250,000 distinct CDR3 sequences, over 20% seen once. The sequencing used peripheral blood mononuclear cells (PBMCs), collected at new diagnosis, from a patient treated with antithyroid drugs. These receptors originate from a female donor with Graves disease.

This clonotype was observed many times. The chain uses TRBV28 and TRBJ2-3; TRBD1 aligns across 7 bases. The CDR3 runs 16 residues. Per germline, CDR1 MDHEN and CDR2 SYDVKM. Trimming took 6 bases from V and 1 from J; bases not matched to a gene: 10. DNA for the CDR3: TGTGCCAGCAGACCCAACTATGACAGGGGCACAGATACGCAGTATTTT. This sequence encodes CASRPNYDRGTDTQYF.

This clonotype was counted many times. V is TRBV20-1 and J is TRBJ1-2; D is unclear. The CDR3 consists of 14 residues. V was clipped by 0 bases and J by 4 bases, with 12 bases between them. Germline lookup yields CDR1 DFQATT and CDR2 SNEGSKA (reference sequence). DNA of the CDR3: TGCAGTGCTAGAGATACCAGGAGCTCCTATGGCTACACCTTC. Translation gives CSARDTRSSYGYTF.

This clonotype showed up just a few times. This chain joins TRBV5-5 and TRBJ1-1; D gene uncertain. Germline lookup yields CDR1 SGHKS and CDR2 YYEKEE (reference sequence). Deletions cut 0 bases from V and 3 bases from J, with 9 bases between. The CDR3 consists of 14 residues. The CDR3 DNA follows: TGTGCCAGCAGCTTGGACGGGTCGCACACTGAAGCTTTCTTT. As protein: CASSLDGSHTEAFF. The whole variable domain, filled in from reference TRBV5-5 and TRBJ1-1, reads DAGVTQSPTHLIKTRGQQVTLRCSPISGHKSVSWYQQVLGQGPQFIFQYYEKEERGRGNFPDRFSARQFPNYSSELNVNALLLGDSALYLCASSLDGSHTEAFFGQGTRLTVV.

This clonotype has a count of ten or more. The genes are TRBV7-9 and TRBJ2-2; 7 bases align to TRBD2. Germline values: CDR1 SEHNR, CDR2 FQNEAQ (reference sequence). With V trimmed by 5 bases and J by 3 bases, 6 bases remained unmatched. The CDR3 totals 15 residues. The CDR3, as DNA: TGTGCCAGCAGCCTCGGACGGGGGGACACCGGGGAGCTGTTTTTT. Translated, it gives CASSLGRGDTGELFF.

This clonotype occurred many times. V usage is TRBV28 and J usage is TRBJ2-1, with 10 bases identical to TRBD2. The CDR3 is 17 residues long. Germline-derived CDR1 and CDR2 are MDHEN and SYDVKM. V was pared by 3 bases and J by 0 bases, with 5 bases of the junction left unmatched. This chain's CDR3 is CASSFGAGGPSYNEQFF. In DNA, the CDR3 is TGTGCCAGCAGTTTCGGAGCGGGAGGGCCCTCCTACAATGAGCAGTTCTTC.

The J gene is TRBJ1-1, the V gene TRBV18, with 8 bases that match TRBD1. This CDR3 is built from 17 residues. The V gene's germline CDR1 is KGHSH and CDR2 LQKENI. V trimming: 2 bases; J trimming: 0 bases; junction bases outside the gene matches: 8. CDR3 bases: TGTGCCAGCTCACCATTCGATAACAGGGGGATGAACACTGAAGCTTTCTTT. Protein product: CASSPFDNRGMNTEAFF.

The chain is built from TRBV20-1 and TRBJ2-7; 9 nucleotides match TRBD2. The CDR3 sequence is 13 residues long. Germline V gives CDR1 DFQATT, CDR2 SNEGSKA (reference sequence). J gave up 6 bases and V 0 bases, and 3 bases lay outside the gene matches. The CDR3 DNA reads as TGCAGTGCTAGAGATCTAGCGGGATTCGAGCAGTACTTC. Protein product: CSARDLAGFEQYF.

This clonotype was detected ten times or more. CDR3 nucleotides: TGTGCCAGCAGCGTAGGCGGGGGGTACAATGAGCAGTTCTTC. It encodes CASSVGGGYNEQFF. The chain carries TRBV9 and TRBJ2-1; 8 nucleotides line up with TRBD2. Germline CDR1 is SGDLS and CDR2 is YYNGEE. The ends lost 0 bases at V and 4 bases at J; junction bases unmatched: 0. The CDR3 totals 14 residues.

This clonotype was seen repeatedly, ten times or more. The chain is built from TRBV7-2 and TRBJ2-1, with D perhaps TRBD2 (6 bases). The CDR3 totals 14 residues. Germline V lookup: CDR1 SGHTA, CDR2 FQGNSA. The V and J ends lost 1 base and 10 bases respectively, with 14 bases between them. CDR3 loop: CASSLEGTRREQFF. The CDR3 DNA sequence: TGTGCCAGCAGCTTAGAGGGGACTCGAAGGGAGCAGTTCTTC. Full variable domain (outside the CDR3, taken from reference TRBV7-2 and TRBJ2-1): GAGVSQSPSNKVTEKGKDVELRCDPISGHTALYWYRQSLGQGLEFLIYFQGNSAPDKSGLPSDRFSAERTGGSVSTLTIQRTQQEDSAVYLCASSLEGTRREQFFGPGTRLTVL.

V usage is TRBV7-2 and J usage is TRBJ1-2; a possible D gene is TRBD1 (6 bases). This CDR3 spans 13 amino acids. CDR1 and CDR2 (germline): SGHTA, FQGNSA. V lost 1 base and J lost 8, with 11 bases in between. The CDR3 here is CASSLVLGAGYTF. DNA of the CDR3: TGTGCCAGCAGCTTAGTACTGGGGGCCGGCTACACCTTC.

This clonotype appeared a single time. A far larger clone is off by one base, so a read error is likely. This chain connects TRBV15 to TRBJ2-1; D is perhaps TRBD1 (6 bases). The end of the DNA is better explained by TRBJ2-5, so the J call may be wrong. The CDR3 covers 17 residues. Germline-derived CDR1 and CDR2 are LNHNV and YYDKDF (reference sequence). The CDR3 protein is CATSREGRGQTSETQYF. DNA of the CDR3: TGTGCCACCAGCAGAGAGGGCAGGGGTCAGACGTCAGAGACCCAGTACTTC.

The rearrangement uses TRBV7-2 and TRBJ1-2, with TRBD1 matching over 9 bases. Germline CDR1 and CDR2: SGHTA and FQGNSA. The J segment lost 8 bases and the V segment lost 5 bases, leaving 6 bases of the junction unmatched. This CDR3 is built from 13 residues. The DNA for the CDR3 is TGTGCCAGCAGCCCAGGGACAGGGCAGGGCTACACCTTC. It translates to CASSPGTGQGYTF.

This clonotype was seen ten or more times. The V call is TRBV5-1, the J call TRBJ2-1; D is unresolved. This CDR3 is 13 amino acids long. Trimming left V 2 bases short and J 4 bases short, with 7 bases between. Germline V lookup: CDR1 SGHRS, CDR2 YFSETQ. The CDR3 loop is CASSFDHYNEQFF. CDR3 nucleotides: TGCGCCAGCAGCTTTGACCATTACAATGAGCAGTTCTTC.

Regarding this clonotype: This sequence may be a read error, since a much larger clone differs from it by one base. CDR3 in DNA: TGTGCCAGCAGCTTAGACGGGGGCGGTAGGCGGAATGAGCAGTTCTTC. Residues: CASSLDGGGRRNEQFF. This chain uses TRBV11-2 with TRBJ2-5; D could derive from TRBD1 or TRBD2 (6 bases each). TRBJ2-1 matches the DNA end more closely, so the J call is doubtful. This CDR3 is 16 amino acids long. From germline, CDR1 is SGHAT and CDR2 FQNNGV.

The chain uses TRBV19 and TRBJ1-6; 7 bases fit TRBD1. CDR1 is LNHDA, CDR2 SQIVND, per germline (reference sequence). CDR3 size: 17 residues. With V trimmed by 4 bases and J by 4 bases, 10 bases remained unmatched. The DNA for the CDR3 is TGTGCCAGTAGTACCTGGATCCGGGACAGTTATAATTCACCCCTCCACTTT. This encodes CASSTWIRDSYNSPLHF.

This clonotype was counted ten times or more. V is TRBV19 and J is TRBJ2-3, with a weak D call TRBD2 (5 bases). The CDR3 is made up of 13 amino acids. Germline CDR1 is LNHDA and CDR2 is SQIVND (reference sequence). The ends were cut back, 9 bases at V and 5 bases at J, with 15 bases in the middle. CDR3 coding DNA: TGTGCCAGCGCCCTCGGGGTTCAAGATACGCAGTATTTT. Amino acid sequence: CASALGVQDTQYF.

This clonotype was observed many times. The chain joins TRBV10-1 to TRBJ1-1; D gene unclear. The CDR3 extends over 14 amino acids. V was shortened by 4 bases and J by 1 base, with 10 bases between the two germline ends. CDR1 is WNHNN, CDR2 SYGVQD, per germline (reference sequence). Here the CDR3 reads CASSAPDGNTEAFF. The CDR3 DNA reads TGCGCCAGCAGTGCTCCGGACGGGAACACTGAAGCTTTCTTT.

The chain recombines TRBV9 with TRBJ1-3; D gene ambiguous. Trimming removed 0 bases from V and 16 bases from J, with 11 bases in between. The CDR3 has 11 amino acids. Germline loops: CDR1 SGDLS, CDR2 YYNGEE. The CDR3 region is CASSVARNLYF. CDR3 bases: TGTGCCAGCAGCGTAGCCCGGAATTTGTATTTT. The complete variable domain, with remaining parts taken from reference TRBV9 and TRBJ1-3, reads DSGVTQTPKHLITATGQRVTLRCSPRSGDLSVYWYQQSLDQGLQFLIQYYNGEERAKGNILERFSAQQFPDLHSELNLSSLELGDSALYFCASSVARNLYFGEGSWLTVV.

As concerns this clonotype: A much larger clone differs from this one at a single base, so this may be a read error. The chain links TRBV9 to TRBJ2-7; D may match TRBD1 or TRBD2 (5 bases each). The germline V gene encodes CDR1 SGDLS and CDR2 YYNGEE. CDR3 length equals 14 residues. CDR3: CASSLTGRAYGQYF. The CDR3 DNA sequence: TGTGCCAGCAGCCTTACGGGACGGGCCTACGGGCAGTACTTC.